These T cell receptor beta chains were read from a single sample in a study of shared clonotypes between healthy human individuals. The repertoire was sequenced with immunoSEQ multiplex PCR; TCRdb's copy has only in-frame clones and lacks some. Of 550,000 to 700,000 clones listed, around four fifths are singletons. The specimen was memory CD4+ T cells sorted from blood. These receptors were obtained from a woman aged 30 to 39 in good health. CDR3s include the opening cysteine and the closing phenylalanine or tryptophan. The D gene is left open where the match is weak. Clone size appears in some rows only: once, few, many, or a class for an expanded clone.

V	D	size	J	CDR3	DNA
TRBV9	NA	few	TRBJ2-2	CASSAQSTGELFF	TGTGCCAGCAGCGCCCAGAGCACCGGGGAGCTGTTTTTT
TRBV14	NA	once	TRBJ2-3	CASSQVWADTQYF	TGTGCCAGCAGCCAAGTGTGGGCAGATACGCAGTATTTT
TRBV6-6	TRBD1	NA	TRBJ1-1	CASSRHLPGGDEAFF	TGTGCCAGCAGCCGCCACTTACCAGGGGGCGATGAAGCTTTCTTT
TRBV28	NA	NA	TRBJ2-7	CASSLERYEQYF	TGTGCCAGCAGCCTTGAGCGGTACGAGCAGTACTTC
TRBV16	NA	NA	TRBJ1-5	CASSQGGFSQPQHF	TGTGCCAGCAGCCAAGGGGGTTTTAGTCAGCCCCAGCATTTT
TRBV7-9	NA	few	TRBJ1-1	CASSLAGLGTEAFF	TGTGCCAGCAGCTTAGCGGGACTGGGCACTGAAGCTTTCTTT
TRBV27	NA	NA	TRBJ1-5	CASSLSRRNQPQHF	TGTGCCAGCAGTTTAAGTCGGCGTAATCAGCCCCAGCATTTT
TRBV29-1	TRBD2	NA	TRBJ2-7	CSVEGGGQYF	TGCAGCGTTGAAGGCGGGGGGCAGTACTTC
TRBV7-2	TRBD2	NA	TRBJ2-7	CASSLFPGGVSYEQYF	TGTGCCAGCAGCTTATTTCCGGGAGGGGTAAGCTACGAGCAGTACTTC
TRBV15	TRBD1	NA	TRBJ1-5	CATSRGQGSPYSNQPQHF	TGTGCCACCAGCAGAGGACAGGGCTCCCCATATAGCAATCAGCCCCAGCATTTT
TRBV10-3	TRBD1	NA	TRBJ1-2	CAISESLQGARGYTF	TGTGCCATCAGTGAGTCTCTTCAGGGGGCGCGTGGCTACACCTTC
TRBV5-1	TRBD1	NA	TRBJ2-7	CASSLLGTGVIEQYF	TGCGCCAGCAGCTTGTTAGGGACAGGGGTTATCGAGCAGTACTTC
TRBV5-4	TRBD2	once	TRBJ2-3	CASSLAASTDTQYF	TGTGCCAGCAGCCTAGCGGCAAGCACAGATACGCAGTATTTT
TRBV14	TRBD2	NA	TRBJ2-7	CASSQGLAGDYEQYF	TGTGCCAGCAGCCAGGGACTAGCGGGAGACTACGAGCAGTACTTC
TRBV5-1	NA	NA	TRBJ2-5	CASSLGQNQETQYF	TGCGCCAGCAGCTTGGGACAGAACCAAGAGACCCAGTACTTC
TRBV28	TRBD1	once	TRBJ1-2	CASSQDRGRPANYGYTF	TGTGCCAGCAGTCAGGACAGGGGGCGGCCCGCTAACTATGGCTACACCTTC
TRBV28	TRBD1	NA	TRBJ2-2	CASSIDRGNTGELFF	TGTGCCAGCAGTATAGACAGGGGGAACACCGGGGAGCTGTTTTTT
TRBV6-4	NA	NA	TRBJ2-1	CASSDNGRIFF	TGTGCCAGCAGTGACAACGGGAGAATTTTCTTC
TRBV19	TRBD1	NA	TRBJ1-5	CASSIRQGHQPQHF	TGTGCCAGTAGTATTCGACAGGGCCATCAGCCCCAGCATTTT
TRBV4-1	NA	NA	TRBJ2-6	CASSQGGRRVPSGANVLTF	TGCGCCAGCAGCCAAGGTGGTCGCAGGGTCCCCTCTGGGGCCAACGTCCTGACTTTC
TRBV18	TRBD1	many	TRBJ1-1	CASSPQGQPNEAFF	TGTGCCAGCTCACCCCAGGGACAGCCTAATGAAGCTTTCTTT
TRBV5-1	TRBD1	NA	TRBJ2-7	CASSTSRGQLYEQYF	TGCGCCAGCAGCACCTCAAGGGGACAGCTCTACGAGCAGTACTTC
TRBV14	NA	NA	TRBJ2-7	CASSQRWDTFYEQYF	TGTGCCAGCAGCCAAAGATGGGACACCTTCTACGAGCAGTACTTC
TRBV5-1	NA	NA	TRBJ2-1	CASSSAGGRVNEQFF	TGCGCCAGCAGCTCGGCCGGGGGCCGAGTCAATGAGCAGTTCTTC
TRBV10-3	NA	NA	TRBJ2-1	CAISVASEYNEQFF	TGTGCCATCAGTGTGGCTAGCGAATACAATGAGCAGTTCTTC
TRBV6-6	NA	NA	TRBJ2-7	CASSYGRSSYEQYF	TGTGCCAGCAGTTACGGCAGGAGCTCCTACGAGCAGTACTTC
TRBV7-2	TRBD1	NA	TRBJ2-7	CASRSPGQGNEQYF	TGTGCCAGCAGATCACCGGGACAGGGGAACGAGCAGTACTTC
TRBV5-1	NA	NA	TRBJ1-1	CASSSNLNTEAFF	TGCGCCAGCAGCTCTAATTTGAACACTGAAGCTTTCTTT
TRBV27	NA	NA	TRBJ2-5	CASSFGPGNQETQYF	NA
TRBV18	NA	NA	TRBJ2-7	CASSPGQSYEQYF	TGTGCCAGCTCCCCGGGACAAAGCTACGAGCAGTACTTC